The T cell receptor beta chain under discussion was sequenced for a study of blood T cell repertoires in COVID-19. Whole-study context: Both acute and convalescent COVID-19 samples were obtained from the United States, Italy and Spain. Nucleic acid was either cDNA or gDNA, and it came from T cells, B-cell-depleted T cells, or PBMCs.

Per the original methods: It was from reference gene primer amplification that nucleated cell counts were estimated. Produced via immunoSEQ multiplex PCR; TCRdb's table is partial and in-frame only. That table supplies the V and J calls and clone size; D and trimming were determined from the DNA. The table records under 50,000 clones, roughly nine tenths of them present only once. The CDR3 has 16 residues. Deletions cut 6 bases from V and 2 bases from J, with 17 bases between. Germline values: CDR1 KGHSH, CDR2 LQKENI. While infection was still active, Seattle patients were enrolled and then followed longitudinally.

The sequence was obtained from a man aged 55 to 70 with COVID-19, enrolled during active disease. The gene calls are TRBV18 and TRBJ1-5; D might be TRBD1 (6 bases). Sequencing input: peripheral blood. CDR3 sequence reads: CASSPSGGRGNQPQHF. In DNA, the CDR3 is TGTGCCAGCTCCCCGAGCGGGGGGCGGGGCAATCAGCCCCAGCATTTT.